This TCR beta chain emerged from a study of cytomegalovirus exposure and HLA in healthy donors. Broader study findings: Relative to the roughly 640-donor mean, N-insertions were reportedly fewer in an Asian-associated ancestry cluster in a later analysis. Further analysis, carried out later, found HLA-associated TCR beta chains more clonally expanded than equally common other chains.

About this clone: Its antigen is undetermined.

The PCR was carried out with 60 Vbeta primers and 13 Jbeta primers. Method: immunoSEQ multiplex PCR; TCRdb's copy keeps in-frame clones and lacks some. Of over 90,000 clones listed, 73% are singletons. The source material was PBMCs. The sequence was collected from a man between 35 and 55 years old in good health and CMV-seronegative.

The CDR3 nucleotides read TGTGCCAGCAGCTTAGCGGGGAGTCTCAAGCCCCAGCATTTT. This gives the protein CASSLAGSLKPQHF. The rearrangement joins TRBV7-9 to TRBJ1-5, with no clear D. Per germline, CDR1 SEHNR and CDR2 FQNEAQ (reference sequence). The V end lost 0 bases, the J end lost 8 bases, and 11 bases lay between the germline ends. The CDR3 sequence is 14 residues long.